These 20 T cell receptor beta chains share one sample of origin, sequenced in a study of shared clonotypes between healthy human individuals. The repertoire was sequenced with immunoSEQ multiplex PCR; TCRdb's copy has only in-frame clones and lacks some. The sample shows 2 million to 2.5 million clones, nearly 97% of them seen only once. Sequences were obtained from naive CD4+ T cells sorted from blood. Subset reported: CD45RA+ positively selected. These receptors were collected from a man between 18 and 29 years old in good health.

The CDR3 nucleotides are TGTGCCATCAGTGAGTCTGTCGGTGTGGATACGCAGTATTTT. This codes for CAISESVGVDTQYF. The chain recombines TRBV10-3 with TRBJ2-3; D remains unclear. The CDR3 is made up of 14 amino acids. V lost 0 bases, J lost 6 bases, and 10 bases lay in between. Germline CDR1 ENHRY, CDR2 SYGVKD.

The chain employs TRBV2 and TRBJ2-1, with 12 nucleotides matching TRBD1. Germline assignment: CDR1 SNHLY and CDR2 FYNNEI. The V gene end was trimmed by 5 bases and the J gene end by 8 bases; junction bases not matched to a gene: 4. The CDR3 totals 14 residues. CDR3 nucleotide sequence: TGTGCCAGCAGTCCGGGACAGGGGGCCGATGAGCAGTTCTTC. Translation gives CASSPGQGADEQFF.

This chain links TRBV30 with TRBJ2-7; a possible D gene is TRBD1 (5 bases). CDR1 is GTSNPN and CDR2 is SVGIG in the germline V gene (reference sequence). Trimming took off 0 bases at V and 2 bases at J, with 11 bases between the two ends. CDR3 size: 14 residues. This chain's CDR3 is CAWSVTGYAYEQYF. The DNA for the CDR3 is TGTGCCTGGAGTGTTACAGGTTATGCCTACGAGCAGTACTTC.

The J gene is TRBJ2-7, the V gene TRBV4-3; 8 positions match TRBD2. The CDR3 contains 16 residues. Germline loops: CDR1 LGHNA, CDR2 YSLEER. The J segment lost 6 bases and the V segment lost 0 bases, leaving 10 bases of the junction unmatched. CDR3 coding DNA: TGCGCCAGCAGCCAAGAATTTGTAACGGGAGGGCGCGAGCAGTACTTC. This gives the protein CASSQEFVTGGREQYF.

The J gene is TRBJ2-2, the V gene TRBV13; maybe TRBD2 (6 bases). CDR3 size: 17 residues. The germline V gene encodes CDR1 PRHDT and CDR2 FYEKMQ (reference sequence). V gave up 0 bases and J gave up 0 bases, with 11 bases separating them. Here the CDR3 reads CASSLGLTSSNTGELFF. CDR3 nucleotides: TGTGCCAGCAGCTTAGGCCTAACTAGCTCGAACACCGGGGAGCTGTTTTTT.

The chain combines TRBV6-4 with TRBJ2-7; 7 positions match TRBD1. This CDR3 is 13 amino acids long. CDR1 MRHNA and CDR2 SNTAGT come from the germline V gene. With V trimmed by 6 bases and J by 5 bases, 7 bases remained unmatched. Written as DNA, the CDR3 is TGTGCCAGCAGCCCAGACAGGGCGGACGAGCAGTACTTC. It is translated as CASSPDRADEQYF.

On this clone: Different DNA sequences within this sample yield the same CDR3. The J gene is TRBJ2-5, the V gene TRBV5-1, with D uncertain. V was trimmed by 3 bases and J by 1 base, leaving 7 bases between them. Germline lookup yields CDR1 SGHRS and CDR2 YFSETQ. The CDR3 contains 13 residues. The CDR3 reads CASSSASQETQYF. The CDR3 nucleotides are TGCGCCAGCAGCTCCGCCTCCCAAGAGACCCAGTACTTC.

A remark on this clone: Other nucleotide sequences in the sample specify the same CDR3. The rearrangement uses TRBV5-1 and TRBJ1-2; D unclear. The germline V gene encodes CDR1 SGHRS and CDR2 YFSETQ. This CDR3 has 14 amino acids. V was clipped by 0 bases and J by 1 base, with 7 bases between them. The CDR3 loop is CASSLDGFNYGYTF. DNA for the CDR3: TGCGCCAGCAGCTTGGATGGGTTTAACTATGGCTACACCTTC.

The V gene is TRBV2, the J gene TRBJ2-5; TRBD2 agrees at 7 bases. The J segment lost 5 bases and the V segment lost 3 bases, leaving 9 bases of the junction unmatched. CDR1 is SNHLY, CDR2 FYNNEI, per germline. The CDR3 spans 15 residues. CDR3 coding DNA: TGTGCCAGCAGTGAGGGAGGCACCGGGGGGGAGACCCAGTACTTC. It codes for CASSEGGTGGETQYF.

The genes are TRBV6-1 and TRBJ1-2; 7 bases align to TRBD1. V shed 5 bases, J shed 4 bases, and the junction held 10 bases outside the gene matches. The CDR3 length is 15 residues. Germline V gives CDR1 MNHNS, CDR2 SASEGT. CDR3 nucleotide sequence: TGTGCCAGCAGTCCCTACCCGACAGGGCCCTATGGCTACACCTTC. Translation: CASSPYPTGPYGYTF.

In this sample, this clone turned up a few times. The conserved final phenylalanine or tryptophan is absent from the CDR3, which likely points to a read error. The DNA is left out, because the CDR3 cannot be placed on it with certainty; the CDR3 is given as TCRdb lists it. The chain uses TRBV19 and TRBJ2-7. The CDR3 is made up of 10 amino acids, end residues included. Germline V gene data show CDR1 as LNHDA and CDR2 as SQIVND (reference sequence). CDR3 amino acids: CATGACDTTL.

This sequence joins TRBV28 and TRBJ2-7; 9 bases are shared with TRBD1. With 7 bases clipped from V and 3 bases from J, the junction kept 7 bases outside the gene matches. Germline values: CDR1 MDHEN, CDR2 SYDVKM. This CDR3 region has 14 residues. CDR3 protein: CASNTEGQGYEQYF. The CDR3 coding sequence is TGTGCCAGCAATACTGAGGGACAGGGCTACGAGCAGTACTTC.

This clone has only one observation. V usage is TRBV7-8 and J usage is TRBJ2-7; no firm D call. In germline, CDR1 is SGHVS, CDR2 FQNEAQ. The CDR3 is made up of 13 amino acids. V was trimmed by 5 bases and J by 4 bases, leaving 12 bases between them. The CDR3 DNA follows: TGTGCCAGCAGCCCCTCGAGTGGGTACGAGCAGTACTTC. This gives the protein CASSPSSGYEQYF.

V gene TRBV5-1 combines with J gene TRBJ1-1; D is uncertain. The germline V gene has CDR1 SGHRS and CDR2 YFSETQ. The V gene lost 0 bases and the J gene lost 4 bases, with 13 bases spanning the gap. The CDR3 is made up of 15 amino acids. For the CDR3, the DNA is TGCGCCAGCAGCTTGGTCTCAGGAACGGGCACTGAAGCTTTCTTT. Its protein product is CASSLVSGTGTEAFF. The whole variable domain, remainder taken from reference TRBV5-1 and TRBJ1-1, is KAGVTQTPRYLIKTRGQQVTLSCSPISGHRSVSWYQQTPGQGLQFLFEYFSETQRNKGNFPGRFSGRQFSNSRSEMNVSTLELGDSALYLCASSLVSGTGTEAFFGQGTRLTVV.

The chain has TRBV11-3 and TRBJ2-3; 11 positions match TRBD2. CDR1 and CDR2 (germline): SGHNT, YENEEA. This CDR3 comprises 14 residues. The junction had 3 bases not matched to a gene; V was cut back by 5 bases and J by 5 bases. This CDR3 reads CASSPGTSGDTQYF. The CDR3 coding sequence is TGTGCCAGCAGCCCGGGGACTAGCGGAGATACGCAGTATTTT.

The rearrangement joins TRBV29-1 to TRBJ2-2; 10 bases are a match to TRBD2. CDR1 and CDR2 from the germline V gene are SQVTM and ANQGSEA. This CDR3 is built from 15 residues. The trim removed 7 bases at V and 4 bases at J, leaving 9 bases unmatched. The CDR3 here is CSAAASSGGTGELFF. CDR3 nucleotide sequence: TGCAGCGCCGCCGCTTCTAGCGGGGGCACCGGGGAGCTGTTTTTT.

The genes are TRBV2 and TRBJ2-5; 12 bases fit TRBD2. Germline V gives CDR1 SNHLY, CDR2 FYNNEI. The J segment lost 8 bases and the V segment lost 4 bases, leaving 5 bases of the junction unmatched. This CDR3 comprises 14 residues. The CDR3 here is CASSVTSGRETQYF. DNA of the CDR3: TGTGCCAGCAGTGTGACTAGCGGGAGAGAAACCCAGTACTTC. Full variable domain (outside the CDR3, taken from reference TRBV2 and TRBJ2-5): EPEVTQTPSHQVTQMGQEVILRCVPISNHLYFYWYRQILGQKVEFLVSFYNNEISEKSEIFDDQFSVERPDGSNFTLKIRSTKLEDSAMYFCASSVTSGRETQYFGPGTRLLVL.

The chain employs TRBV30 and TRBJ2-7; D is perhaps TRBD2 (7 bases). V lost 5 bases and J 5 bases, leaving 19 bases between the germline ends. The CDR3 runs to 14 residues. Germline V CDR1 and CDR2: GTSNPN, SVGIG (reference sequence). CDR3 in DNA: TGTGCCTGGCAAACTCACGGGGGGCGCAACGAGCAGTACTTC. As protein: CAWQTHGGRNEQYF.

The J gene is TRBJ2-2, the V gene TRBV25-1, with 11 bases lining up with TRBD1. After removal of 3 bases from V and 4 bases from J, the junction contained 4 bases not matched to a gene. The CDR3 extends over 16 amino acids. The germline V gene encodes CDR1 MGHDK and CDR2 SYGVNS. The CDR3 loop reads CASSDTGTGGTGELFF. CDR3 sequence (DNA): TGTGCCAGCAGTGATACCGGGACAGGGGGCACCGGGGAGCTGTTTTTT.

Regarding this clone: Other nucleotide sequences from this sample produce the same CDR3. V is TRBV10-3 and J is TRBJ2-1, with 10 bases identical to TRBD2. V lost 2 bases to trimming and J lost 8 bases; unmatched junction nucleotides: 3. CDR1 is ENHRY and CDR2 is SYGVKD in the germline V gene. The CDR3 spans 14 residues. CDR3 bases: TGTGCCATCAGTGAGGGGCTAGCGGGAGATGAGCAGTTCTTC. It yields the protein CAISEGLAGDEQFF.